This TCR beta chain was profiled in a study of shared clonotypes between healthy human individuals. General study findings and limits: Generally, estimated richness proved larger in naive subsets than it did in memory subsets. Genetic and exposure-history diversity was limited by the few donors.

Points on this clone: What it binds is unknown.

The run depth of the assay was deep. Libraries were prepared by immunoSEQ multiplex PCR; TCRdb keeps only in-frame clonotypes and omits some of them. The sample shows 850,000 to 1,200,000 clones, roughly 75% of them seen only once. V lost 3 bases and J lost 3; bases outside the gene matches: 3. Germline V gene sequence: CDR1 LGHNA, CDR2 YSLEER. The CDR3 is made up of 14 amino acids. The specimen was memory CD4+ T cells sorted from blood. As to subset: CD45RA-negative fraction. The source is a young man in good health. This sequence joins TRBV4-3 and TRBJ2-5; 8 bases line up with TRBD2. CDR3 region: CASSHSGGEETQYF. The CDR3 bases are TGCGCCAGCAGCCATTCGGGAGGGGAAGAGACCCAGTACTTC.